These T cell receptor beta chains were read from a single sample in a study of T cells after yellow fever vaccination. MiXCR, applied by TCRdb to the 5' RACE reads, yields one record per CDR3 protein. This sample has hundreds of thousands of distinct CDR3 sequences, with around 8.1% found just once. Source: PBMCs, taken roughly 47 days after the first yellow fever vaccination. These receptors all stem from a man aged 18 to 29 who received the YFV17D yellow fever vaccine. The CDR3 runs from the conserved cysteine through the conserved F or W. Fields, in order: J gene, D gene, clone size, V gene, CDR3 DNA, CDR3 protein. A D gene is named only where the DNA matches it firmly. Rows give clone size only sometimes, using once, few, many, or a class for an expanded clone.

J gene: TRBJ2-5; D gene: .; clone size: .; V gene: TRBV2; CDR3 DNA: TGTGCCAGCAGTGGGACAGTCCACCAAGAGACCCAGTACTTC; CDR3 protein: CASSGTVHQETQYF
J gene: TRBJ1-2; D gene: .; clone size: few; V gene: TRBV7-6; CDR3 DNA: TGTGCCAGCAGCTTAGCGAGCACAGACCATGGCTACACCTTC; CDR3 protein: CASSLASTDHGYTF
J gene: TRBJ2-3; D gene: TRBD1; clone size: .; V gene: TRBV7-2; CDR3 DNA: TGTGCCAGCAGCCCAAGCCAAGGGGGCGCAGATACGCAGTATTTT; CDR3 protein: CASSPSQGGADTQYF
J gene: TRBJ1-1; D gene: .; clone size: .; V gene: TRBV6-2/TRBV6-3; CDR3 DNA: TGTGCCAGCAGTTACCTTAAGGGGGTCCTGAACACTGAAGCTTTCTTT; CDR3 protein: CASSYLKGVLNTEAFF
J gene: TRBJ1-5; D gene: .; clone size: .; V gene: TRBV7-2; CDR3 DNA: TGTGCCAGCAGCCGAAGCAGGGAGATCCAGCCCCAGCATTTT; CDR3 protein: CASSRSREIQPQHF
J gene: TRBJ1-2; D gene: TRBD1; clone size: few; V gene: TRBV6-5; CDR3 DNA: TGTGCCAGCAGTTACTCGGGGGACAGCTATGGCTACACCTTC; CDR3 protein: CASSYSGDSYGYTF
J gene: TRBJ1-6; D gene: .; clone size: .; V gene: TRBV11-2; CDR3 DNA: TGTGCCAGCAGTACGGGTCGGCATCGTAGCTCCTATAATTCACCCCTCCAATTT; CDR3 protein: CASSTGRHRSSYNSPLQF
J gene: TRBJ2-5; D gene: TRBD1; clone size: .; V gene: TRBV10-3; CDR3 DNA: TGTGCCACTACGGACAGGGTCCGACAGTCGGGAGAGACCCAGTACTTC; CDR3 protein: CATTDRVRQSGETQYF
J gene: TRBJ2-3; D gene: .; clone size: few; V gene: TRBV19; CDR3 DNA: TGTGCCAGTAGTACAGGGCCTAGCACAGATACGCAGTATTTT; CDR3 protein: CASSTGPSTDTQYF
J gene: TRBJ1-2; D gene: .; clone size: .; V gene: TRBV7-8; CDR3 DNA: TGTGCCAGCAGCGGAGACAGGACCTATGGCTACACCTTC; CDR3 protein: CASSGDRTYGYTF
J gene: TRBJ2-1; D gene: .; clone size: many; V gene: TRBV12-3/TRBV12-4; CDR3 DNA: TGTGCCAGCAGTTTATCAGGGAGTGAGCAGTTCTTC; CDR3 protein: CASSLSGSEQFF
J gene: TRBJ1-1; D gene: TRBD1; clone size: few; V gene: TRBV10-3; CDR3 DNA: TGTGCCATCAGTAAGACAGGGACTCAGACTGAAGCTTTCTTT; CDR3 protein: CAISKTGTQTEAFF
J gene: TRBJ1-2; D gene: .; clone size: .; V gene: TRBV2; CDR3 DNA: TGTGCCAGCAGTGAGGGTAACTATGGCTACACCTTC; CDR3 protein: CASSEGNYGYTF
J gene: TRBJ1-5; D gene: TRBD1; clone size: .; V gene: TRBV6-4; CDR3 DNA: TGTGCCAGCAGTGAAAAGGACAGGGTGGGGAGCAATCAGCCCCAGCATTTT; CDR3 protein: CASSEKDRVGSNQPQHF
J gene: TRBJ1-5; D gene: .; clone size: .; V gene: TRBV6-5; CDR3 DNA: TGTGCCAGCAGTTACTCAAGGGGAGCCAATCAGCCCCAGCATTTT; CDR3 protein: CASSYSRGANQPQHF
J gene: TRBJ2-3; D gene: TRBD2; clone size: .; V gene: TRBV6-1; CDR3 DNA: TGTGCCAGCAGCACCCTTTGGGGGGGGACTAGCACAGATACGCAGTATTTT; CDR3 protein: CASSTLWGGTSTDTQYF
J gene: TRBJ2-1; D gene: .; clone size: .; V gene: TRBV7-2; CDR3 DNA: TGTGCCAGCTTGGAGGACCGATCCTACAATGAGCAGTTCTTC; CDR3 protein: CASLEDRSYNEQFF
J gene: TRBJ1-1; D gene: .; clone size: few; V gene: TRBV9; CDR3 DNA: TGTGCCAGCAAAGGGACTGCCAGATTACCATTTGAAGCTTTCTTT; CDR3 protein: CASKGTARLPFEAFF
J gene: TRBJ2-3; D gene: TRBD2; clone size: .; V gene: TRBV14; CDR3 DNA: TGTGCCAGCAGCCAAGAGCGTGGCCTAGCGGGGCTCGCAGATACGCAGTATTTT; CDR3 protein: CASSQERGLAGLADTQYF
J gene: TRBJ2-7; D gene: .; clone size: few; V gene: TRBV7-9; CDR3 DNA: TGTGCCAGCAGCCCCCGGGCAGCCTCCTACGAGCAGTACTTC; CDR3 protein: CASSPRAASYEQYF
J gene: TRBJ2-3; D gene: .; clone size: .; V gene: TRBV18; CDR3 DNA: TGTGCCAGCTCACCATCCCCCCCGCACGTGGGCACAGATACGCAGTATTTT; CDR3 protein: CASSPSPPHVGTDTQYF
J gene: TRBJ2-3; D gene: TRBD2; clone size: .; V gene: TRBV20-1; CDR3 DNA: TGCAGTGCTACGAAACTAGCGGGGGGGCCAAATACGCAGTATTTT; CDR3 protein: CSATKLAGGPNTQYF
J gene: TRBJ1-5; D gene: TRBD1; clone size: few; V gene: TRBV12-5; CDR3 DNA: TGTGCTAGTGGTTTGGCAAGAGTTGGACAGGGGGATCAGCCCCAGCATTTT; CDR3 protein: CASGLARVGQGDQPQHF
J gene: TRBJ2-3; D gene: TRBD2; clone size: .; V gene: TRBV20-1; CDR3 DNA: TGCAGTGCTAGTCCCACTAGCGGGGTGACAGATACGCAGTATTTT; CDR3 protein: CSASPTSGVTDTQYF
J gene: TRBJ2-3; D gene: TRBD2; clone size: few; V gene: TRBV24-1; CDR3 DNA: TGTGCCACCAGTGATTTCAGCGGGGGAGGCACAGATACGCAGTATTTT; CDR3 protein: CATSDFSGGGTDTQYF
J gene: TRBJ2-1; D gene: .; clone size: .; V gene: TRBV6-2/TRBV6-3; CDR3 DNA: TGTGCCAGCCTACAGGGGGGGGGCCTCACCAATGAGCAGTTCTTC; CDR3 protein: CASLQGGGLTNEQFF
J gene: TRBJ1-4; D gene: TRBD1; clone size: .; V gene: TRBV29-1; CDR3 DNA: TGCAGCGTTGACAGCAGGGGGGGGTCAACTAATGAAAAACTGTTTTTT; CDR3 protein: CSVDSRGGSTNEKLFF
J gene: TRBJ2-1; D gene: .; clone size: .; V gene: TRBV2; CDR3 DNA: TGTGCCAGCAACCCCCCCAGGAATGAGCAGTTCTTC; CDR3 protein: CASNPPRNEQFF
J gene: TRBJ1-4; D gene: .; clone size: .; V gene: TRBV12-3/TRBV12-4; CDR3 DNA: TGTGCCAGCAGTCCATACCGGAGGGCGGGGGAAAAACTGTTTTTT; CDR3 protein: CASSPYRRAGEKLFF
J gene: TRBJ1-1; D gene: TRBD1; clone size: many; V gene: TRBV6-1; CDR3 DNA: TGTGCCAGCAGTGCCTGGGACAGGGAGGGCACTGAAGCTTTCTTT; CDR3 protein: CASSAWDREGTEAFF
J gene: TRBJ2-7; D gene: .; clone size: few; V gene: TRBV4-1; CDR3 DNA: TGCGCCAGCAGCCCCTTTCTGGGACCCCGGGGGTCCTACGAGCAGTACTTC; CDR3 protein: CASSPFLGPRGSYEQYF
J gene: TRBJ2-5; D gene: TRBD2; clone size: .; V gene: TRBV20-1; CDR3 DNA: TGCAGTGCTAGACGGCTAGCGGGGGTGGAGACCCAGTACTTC; CDR3 protein: CSARRLAGVETQYF
J gene: TRBJ2-5; D gene: .; clone size: few; V gene: TRBV18; CDR3 DNA: TGTGCCAGCTCCCACGACTACGGCCAAGAGACCCAGTACTTC; CDR3 protein: CASSHDYGQETQYF
J gene: TRBJ1-1; D gene: .; clone size: few; V gene: TRBV19; CDR3 DNA: TGTGCCAGTAGTATAAGCTCGTGGAACACTGAAGCTTTCTTT; CDR3 protein: CASSISSWNTEAFF
J gene: TRBJ1-2; D gene: .; clone size: many; V gene: TRBV6-1; CDR3 DNA: TGTGCCAGCAGTCTCGGCTCGGGCACTAACTATGGCTACACCTTC; CDR3 protein: CASSLGSGTNYGYTF
J gene: TRBJ2-3; D gene: TRBD1; clone size: few; V gene: TRBV7-9; CDR3 DNA: TGTGCCAGCAGCTTGACAGGGAGTGGCACAGATACGCAGTATTTT; CDR3 protein: CASSLTGSGTDTQYF
J gene: TRBJ1-1; D gene: TRBD1; clone size: few; V gene: TRBV18; CDR3 DNA: TGTGCCAGCTCAACAACAGGGGACACTGAAGCTTTCTTT; CDR3 protein: CASSTTGDTEAFF
J gene: TRBJ2-3; D gene: .; clone size: few; V gene: TRBV7-9; CDR3 DNA: TGTGCCAGCAGCTTAGCGCAAGGCACCACAGATACGCAGTATTTT; CDR3 protein: CASSLAQGTTDTQYF
J gene: TRBJ1-5; D gene: .; clone size: .; V gene: TRBV2; CDR3 DNA: TGTGCCAGCAGTGGGCGCAGGGGTCTTACGGATAGCAATCAGCCCCAGCATTTT; CDR3 protein: CASSGRRGLTDSNQPQHF
J gene: TRBJ2-1; D gene: .; clone size: .; V gene: TRBV7-3; CDR3 DNA: TGTGCCAGCAGCCTGACTATTCACAATGAGCAGTTCTTC; CDR3 protein: CASSLTIHNEQFF
J gene: TRBJ2-3; D gene: TRBD2; clone size: many; V gene: TRBV7-8; CDR3 DNA: TGTGCCAGCAGCTTACAGCGGGGGGGCCGAGATACGCAGTATTTT; CDR3 protein: CASSLQRGGRDTQYF
J gene: TRBJ1-2; D gene: .; clone size: few; V gene: TRBV5-1; CDR3 DNA: TGCGCCAGCAGCTTGGGCCCAGAGGGATGGAGCTATGGCTACACCTTC; CDR3 protein: CASSLGPEGWSYGYTF
J gene: TRBJ1-1; D gene: TRBD1; clone size: few; V gene: TRBV12-3/TRBV12-4; CDR3 DNA: TGTGCCAGCAGTTCAAACAGGGGGGGTACTGAAGCTTTCTTT; CDR3 protein: CASSSNRGGTEAFF
J gene: TRBJ1-5; D gene: .; clone size: few; V gene: TRBV7-2; CDR3 DNA: TGTGCCAGCAGCCCGGGGGACGCAGTCCATCAGCCCCAGCATTTT; CDR3 protein: CASSPGDAVHQPQHF
J gene: TRBJ2-6; D gene: TRBD1; clone size: .; V gene: TRBV18; CDR3 DNA: TGTGCCAGCTCACGCACGGACAGGGCTGGGGCCAACGTCCTGACTTTC; CDR3 protein: CASSRTDRAGANVLTF
J gene: TRBJ2-1; D gene: TRBD2; clone size: few; V gene: TRBV4-1; CDR3 DNA: TGCGCCAGCAGCCAAGGTCTCGGAGCGGGGGGGCCGGGCAATGAGCAGTTCTTC; CDR3 protein: CASSQGLGAGGPGNEQFF
J gene: TRBJ1-4; D gene: .; clone size: .; V gene: TRBV7-2; CDR3 DNA: TGTGCCAGCAGCCCCACCGTAGGGTATGGGGAAAAACTGTTTTTT; CDR3 protein: CASSPTVGYGEKLFF
J gene: TRBJ2-3; D gene: .; clone size: few; V gene: TRBV9; CDR3 DNA: TGTGCCAGCAGCACCGAGGACTTCGCAGATACGCAGTATTTT; CDR3 protein: CASSTEDFADTQYF
J gene: TRBJ1-1; D gene: .; clone size: many; V gene: TRBV20-1; CDR3 DNA: TGCAGTGCTCCGCCGCGGACACGGAACACTGAAGCTTTCTTT; CDR3 protein: CSAPPRTRNTEAFF
J gene: TRBJ2-5; D gene: .; clone size: few; V gene: TRBV11-2; CDR3 DNA: TGTGCCAGCAGCTTAAGTCAAATTTTTAAAGGCAATACCCGCAAAGAGACCCAGTACTTC; CDR3 protein: CASSLSQIFKGNTRKETQYF
J gene: TRBJ1-1; D gene: .; clone size: .; V gene: TRBV28; CDR3 DNA: TGTGCCAGCTCTCAAAGGAGGAACACTGAAGCTTTCTTT; CDR3 protein: CASSQRRNTEAFF
J gene: TRBJ2-3; D gene: .; clone size: few; V gene: TRBV11-2; CDR3 DNA: TGTGCCAGCAGCTTAGATACCAGCGGTCGGGATACGCAGTATTTT; CDR3 protein: CASSLDTSGRDTQYF
J gene: TRBJ1-3; D gene: .; clone size: .; V gene: TRBV7-8; CDR3 DNA: TGTGCCAGCAGCTTAGCGCTGGGGAGGACTGGAAACACCATATATTTT; CDR3 protein: CASSLALGRTGNTIYF
J gene: TRBJ2-5; D gene: .; clone size: .; V gene: TRBV15; CDR3 DNA: TGTGCCACCAGCAGAGACCGCGGCGGGGAGACCCAGTACTTC; CDR3 protein: CATSRDRGGETQYF
J gene: TRBJ2-7; D gene: .; clone size: .; V gene: TRBV18; CDR3 DNA: TGTGCCAGCTCAGCCCGGGACGGAAGCTCCTACGAGCAGTACTTC; CDR3 protein: CASSARDGSSYEQYF
J gene: TRBJ2-7; D gene: .; clone size: .; V gene: TRBV29-1; CDR3 DNA: TGCAGCACCAGGACCGGGCTGAGGGAGCAGTACTTC; CDR3 protein: CSTRTGLREQYF
J gene: TRBJ1-1; D gene: .; clone size: .; V gene: TRBV29-1; CDR3 DNA: TGCAGCGTTGAGGAGGGTATGAACACTGAAGCTTTCTTT; CDR3 protein: CSVEEGMNTEAFF
J gene: TRBJ1-1; D gene: TRBD1; clone size: .; V gene: TRBV7-2; CDR3 DNA: TGTGCCAGCATCCTCAGGGGGCCGAACACTGAAGCTTTCTTT; CDR3 protein: CASILRGPNTEAFF